Each of the 31 T cell receptor beta chains below was sequenced from the same sample in a study of spatial heterogeneity in lung cancer. As to time point: sample taken at primary tumor resection. Tumor, nontumor lung or frozen PBMC supplied whole RNA, sequenced without sorting. MiXCR, run by TCRdb on the 5' RACE reads, gives a single entry per CDR3 protein. The repertoire includes more than 75,000 distinct CDR3 sequences, 10% to 15% of them detected once, and about 4.6% sits in the top ten. This sample comprised PBMCs, obtained at surgery. The receptors shown here come from a male donor with early-stage non-small cell lung cancer.

This clonotype was picked up many times. This chain connects TRBV14 to TRBJ2-4; 11 bases are shared with TRBD1. The CDR3 has 15 residues. Germline trimming cut 0 bases from V and 10 bases from J; bases unmatched to any gene: 5. Germline CDR1 is SGHDN and CDR2 is FVKESK. The CDR3, as DNA: TGTGCCAGCAGCCAAGAGGCGGGACAGGGGGTGATTCAGTACTTC. Amino acids: CASSQEAGQGVIQYF.

The V call is TRBV6-5, the J call TRBJ1-2; maybe TRBD1 (6 bases). From germline, CDR1 is MNHEY and CDR2 SVGAGI. Trimming stripped 8 bases from V and 8 bases from J, with 12 bases between. This CDR3 comprises 11 residues. CDR3 protein: CASGSRGGYTF. Here the CDR3 DNA reads TGTGCCAGCGGCTCGAGGGGGGGCTACACCTTC.

V gene TRBV6-6 combines with J gene TRBJ2-2; the D is unclear. The V gene lost 4 bases and the J gene lost 5 bases, with 14 bases spanning the gap. There are 15 residues in the CDR3. Per germline, CDR1 MNHNY and CDR2 SVGAGI (reference sequence). Here the CDR3 reads CASSFVQTETGELFF. DNA for the CDR3: TGTGCCAGCAGTTTTGTACAAACAGAGACCGGGGAGCTGTTTTTT.

CDR3 nucleotide sequence: TGTGCCACCAGCAGAGCCGGGGCCACTGAAGCTTTCTTT. Translated, it gives CATSRAGATEAFF. The rearrangement uses TRBV15 and TRBJ1-1, with TRBD1 as a possible D gene (5 bases). The length of the CDR3 is 13 residues. CDR1 is LNHNV and CDR2 is YYDKDF in the germline V gene (reference sequence). V lost 1 base, J lost 4 bases, and 7 bases lay in between.

J is TRBJ2-1 and V is TRBV7-9; TRBD2 agrees at 8 bases. Germline trimming cut 6 bases from V and 4 bases from J; bases unmatched to any gene: 8. The CDR3 consists of 15 residues. Germline V gene sequence: CDR1 SEHNR, CDR2 FQNEAQ (reference sequence). The CDR3 loop is CASRSSGSLYNEQFF. As DNA, the CDR3 is TGTGCCAGCAGATCTAGCGGGTCCCTGTACAATGAGCAGTTCTTC.

This clonotype was recorded once. The rearrangement joins TRBV7-2 to TRBJ1-1, with TRBD1 matching over 7 bases. V trimming: 2 bases; J trimming: 1 base; junction bases outside the gene matches: 4. CDR1 and CDR2 from the germline V gene are SGHTA and FQGNSA. This CDR3 contains 15 residues. CDR3 DNA: TGTGCCAGCAGCTTATCGGGACAGTCGAACACTGAAGCTTTCTTT. It codes for CASSLSGQSNTEAFF.

This chain uses TRBV10-1 with TRBJ2-5; D is unresolved. The V end was cut by 0 bases, the J end by 1 base, with 6 bases between. This CDR3 has 14 amino acids. Per germline, CDR1 WNHNN and CDR2 SYGVQD (reference sequence). The CDR3 nucleotides read TGCGCCAGCAGTGAGTCGAATGGCCAAGAGACCCAGTACTTC. Its protein product is CASSESNGQETQYF.

V usage is TRBV24-1 and J usage is TRBJ2-1, with D unclear. The CDR3 is made up of 15 amino acids. Trimming removed 4 bases at V and 11 bases at J, with 20 bases between. CDR1 KGHDR and CDR2 SFDVKD come from the germline V gene. CDR3 protein: CATSDILDNDHQQFF. Here the CDR3 DNA reads TGTGCCACCAGTGACATCCTCGATAATGACCATCAGCAGTTCTTC.

This clonotype has at least ten counts. A read error may produce the germline difference seen at one junction end. This chain links TRBV7-9 with TRBJ1-2; perhaps TRBD1 as D (6 bases). The CDR3 has 14 amino acids. CDR1 SEHNR and CDR2 FQNEAQ come from the germline V gene (reference sequence). Here the CDR3 DNA reads TGTGCCAGCAGTTTAGGCGGGACATTGATTAGACCATTTTTC. Translated: CASSLGGTLIRPFF.

The V call is TRBV20-1, the J call TRBJ2-3; tentative D call: TRBD1 (8 bases). Trimming left V 6 bases short and J 4 bases short, with 23 bases between. This CDR3 comprises 16 residues. Germline CDR1 and CDR2: DFQATT and SNEGSKA (reference sequence). The CDR3 spells CSATGGGESSPDTQYF. CDR3 sequence (DNA): TGCAGTGCCACAGGGGGGGGGGAGTCCTCCCCAGATACGCAGTATTTT.

This clonotype was found many times. This chain uses TRBV11-2 with TRBJ1-1; D remains unclear. Germline V CDR1 and CDR2: SGHAT, FQNNGV. This CDR3 has 12 amino acids. With 7 bases removed from V and 4 bases from J, the gap between germline ends came to 10 bases. The CDR3 reads CASKGIPTEAFF. In nucleotides, the CDR3 is TGTGCCAGCAAAGGGATCCCCACTGAAGCTTTCTTT.

This clonotype was picked up a small number of times. The rearrangement links TRBV7-9 to TRBJ2-5; TRBD1 matches at 8 bases. The J segment lost 6 bases and the V segment lost 5 bases, leaving 11 bases of the junction unmatched. From germline, CDR1 is SEHNR and CDR2 FQNEAQ (reference sequence). This CDR3 has 15 residues. CDR3 amino acids: CASSQSGQEGKTQYF. CDR3 DNA: TGTGCCAGCAGCCAATCGGGACAGGAAGGCAAGACCCAGTACTTC.

V and J are TRBV7-2 and TRBJ1-2; 9 bases fit TRBD1. Germline CDR1 and CDR2: SGHTA and FQGNSA. The V segment lost 4 bases and the J segment 5 bases; nucleotides outside the gene matches: 2. This CDR3 spans 13 amino acids. CDR3 amino acids: CASSSTGGYGYTF. CDR3 coding DNA: TGTGCCAGCAGCTCGACAGGGGGGTATGGCTACACCTTC.

This clonotype was detected only a few times. The V and J genes are TRBV27 and TRBJ2-7; TRBD2 matches at 12 bases. Germline loops: CDR1 MNHEY, CDR2 SMNVEV (reference sequence). This CDR3 has 16 amino acids. V was pared by 3 bases and J by 7 bases, with 10 bases of the junction left unmatched. CDR3 in amino acids: CASSLLASGRAGEQYF. In DNA form, the CDR3 reads TGTGCCAGCAGTTTGCTTGCTAGCGGGAGGGCCGGGGAGCAGTACTTC.

This clonotype was detected only a few times. The CDR3, as DNA: TGTGCCAGCAGCCAAGCCAGGGGCGGGGGCACTGAAGCTTTCTTT. It codes for CASSQARGGGTEAFF. The J gene is TRBJ1-1, the V gene TRBV14; weak D call: TRBD1 (6 bases). The germline CDR1 and CDR2 sequences are SGHDN and FVKESK. The CDR3 sequence is 15 residues long. With 1 base removed from V and 4 bases from J, the gap between germline ends came to 13 bases.

A few counts support this clonotype. This chain connects TRBV5-5 to TRBJ1-1, with unresolved D. With 0 bases removed from V and 0 bases from J, the gap between germline ends came to 9 bases. From germline, CDR1 is SGHKS and CDR2 YYEKEE (reference sequence). The CDR3 loop spans 15 amino acids. CDR3 sequence (DNA): TGTGCCAGCAGCTTGGGCGGTAACCTGAACACTGAAGCTTTCTTT. Translated: CASSLGGNLNTEAFF.

This clonotype came up a few times. The J gene is TRBJ2-2, the V gene TRBV11-3, with no clear D. This CDR3 region has 13 residues. Germline V gene sequence: CDR1 SGHNT, CDR2 YENEEA. V shed 4 bases and J shed 7 bases, with 10 bases lying between them. The chain's CDR3 is CASSSQVYGELFF. CDR3 sequence (DNA): TGTGCCAGCAGCTCCCAAGTATACGGGGAGCTGTTTTTT.

This clonotype has ten or more counts. The chain employs TRBV7-9 and TRBJ1-1; D perhaps matches TRBD1 (6 bases). CDR1 is SEHNR, CDR2 FQNEAQ, per germline (reference sequence). The CDR3 has 16 amino acids. The V end was cut by 5 bases, the J end by 3 bases, with 19 bases between. CDR3 in DNA: TGTGCCAGCAGCCTTATGGGGGGCCGTTCTGACACTGAAGCTTTCTTT. The encoded protein is CASSLMGGRSDTEAFF.

This clonotype has more than one count but fewer than ten. The rearrangement joins TRBV6-5 to TRBJ2-2; TRBD2 matches 14 bases. Germline-derived CDR1 and CDR2 are MNHEY and SVGAGI. This CDR3 comprises 17 residues. V was clipped by 6 bases and J by 0 bases; unmatched bases: 3. The CDR3 region is CASSWGLAGANTGELFF. CDR3 nucleotides: TGTGCCAGCAGCTGGGGACTAGCGGGGGCGAACACCGGGGAGCTGTTTTTT.

The chain recombines TRBV10-3 with TRBJ1-2; no firm D call. CDR3 size: 12 residues. Germline V lookup: CDR1 ENHRY, CDR2 SYGVKD. Trimming stripped 2 bases from V and 5 bases from J, with 6 bases between. CDR3 amino acids: CAISESSYGYTF. As DNA, the CDR3 is TGTGCCATCAGTGAGAGCTCATATGGCTACACCTTC.

V and J are TRBV27 and TRBJ2-5; D remains ambiguous. The germline V gene has CDR1 MNHEY and CDR2 SMNVEV (reference sequence). The V and J ends lost 3 bases and 1 base respectively, with 6 bases between them. There are 13 residues in the CDR3. The CDR3 nucleotides are TGTGCCAGCAGTTTGGGCAGCCAAGAGACCCAGTACTTC. This sequence encodes CASSLGSQETQYF.

The chain combines TRBV5-6 with TRBJ2-6, with no clear D. V was shortened by 4 bases and J by 0 bases, with 8 bases between the two germline ends. In germline, CDR1 is SGHDT, CDR2 YYEEEE. The CDR3 loop spans 15 amino acids. The CDR3 region has the DNA TGTGCCAGCAGCCCACAGAGCTCTGGGGCCAACGTCCTGACTTTC. Protein: CASSPQSSGANVLTF.

This clonotype was detected only a few times. The chain employs TRBV7-9 and TRBJ2-3; 12 nucleotides line up with TRBD1. CDR3 length: 15 amino acids. The ends lost 5 bases at V and 3 bases at J; junction bases unmatched: 3. Germline loops: CDR1 SEHNR, CDR2 FQNEAQ (reference sequence). The CDR3 coding sequence is TGTGCCAGCAGCCCGGGACAGGGGGCTACAGATACGCAGTATTTT. It yields the protein CASSPGQGATDTQYF.

The genes are TRBV20-1 and TRBJ1-4; no definite D call. Germline CDR1 is DFQATT and CDR2 is SNEGSKA (reference sequence). The CDR3 runs 14 residues. Trimming pared 0 bases from V and 4 bases from J, leaving 9 bases between. CDR3 sequence (DNA): TGCAGTGCTAGAGATATACAGCATAATGAAAAACTGTTTTTT. Translation gives CSARDIQHNEKLFF.

V and J are TRBV12-5 and TRBJ2-7; 9 nucleotides match TRBD2. This CDR3 contains 15 residues. Germline trimming cut 2 bases from V and 3 bases from J; bases unmatched to any gene: 5. Germline values: CDR1 LGHNT, CDR2 FRNRAP. The CDR3 spells CASGLQAGGIYEQYF. CDR3 nucleotide sequence: TGTGCTAGTGGTTTGCAGGCGGGAGGGATCTACGAGCAGTACTTC.

V is TRBV11-2 and J is TRBJ1-4; a possible D gene is TRBD1 (6 bases). In germline, CDR1 is SGHAT, CDR2 FQNNGV. V was trimmed by 0 bases and J by 6 bases, leaving 11 bases between them. This CDR3 is built from 15 residues. CDR3 residues: CASSLDRGAHEKLFF. The CDR3 DNA is TGTGCCAGCAGCTTAGATCGGGGGGCACATGAAAAACTGTTTTTT.

In this sample, this clonotype turned up a few times. The V gene is TRBV29-1, the J gene TRBJ1-1; D is ambiguous. V was clipped by 5 bases and J by 1 base, with 11 bases between them. The CDR3 runs 13 residues. CDR1 and CDR2 (germline): SQVTM, ANQGSEA. This CDR3 is CSVHRTENTEAFF. CDR3 sequence (DNA): TGCAGCGTTCATCGGACGGAGAACACTGAAGCTTTCTTT.

This clonotype has more than one count but fewer than ten. The chain has TRBV4-1 and TRBJ1-1; the D gene is possibly TRBD1 (6 bases). V gave up 1 base and J gave up 8 bases, with 8 bases separating them. The germline V gene encodes CDR1 MGHRA and CDR2 YSYEKL. The CDR3 loop spans 12 amino acids. The CDR3 coding sequence is TGCGCCAGCAGCCAAGCTACAGGGGAAGCTTTCTTT. This translates into CASSQATGEAFF.

The sample holds many counts of this clonotype. The chain uses TRBV29-1 and TRBJ2-7, with 11 nucleotides matching TRBD1. The CDR3 consists of 13 residues. J was trimmed by 6 bases and V by 5 bases; bases with no gene match: 6. Germline CDR1 is SQVTM and CDR2 is ANQGSEA. CDR3 in amino acids: CSVPGTGGSEQYF. The DNA of the CDR3 is TGCAGCGTTCCCGGGACAGGGGGTAGCGAGCAGTACTTC.

The CDR3 here is CATSRERNLNTEAFF. CDR3 coding DNA: TGTGCCACCAGCAGAGAAAGAAACCTGAACACTGAAGCTTTCTTT. This chain connects TRBV15 to TRBJ1-1, with D unclear. The CDR3 extends over 15 amino acids. The V gene's germline CDR1 is LNHNV and CDR2 YYDKDF (reference sequence). Between the trimmed V and J ends, which lost 0 bases and 0 bases, there was a span of 8 bases.

The J gene is TRBJ2-1, the V gene TRBV6-2 or TRBV6-3, with TRBD2 matching 9 bases. CDR3 size: 14 residues. V was clipped by 7 bases and J by 6 bases; unmatched bases: 7. The germline V gene encodes CDR1 MNHEY and CDR2 SVGEGT. The CDR3 reads CASTLAGSGNEQFF. DNA for the CDR3: TGTGCCAGCACCCTAGCGGGAAGCGGCAATGAGCAGTTCTTC.